This T cell receptor (beta chain) was retrieved from a study of T cell clonality in common variable immunodeficiency (dated by TCRdb to between 2015 and 2016). Points on this clone: Its antigen specificity is not known. The read halts 3 residues ahead of the CDR3 end, with the missing end drawn from the germline J gene.

Overall study results and their limits: TCRbeta clonality was higher in CVID subjects than in healthy controls (t-test p = 0.018), and the increase was most characteristic of about a third of subjects. Despite equal DNA input, controls averaged roughly 80,000 unique sequences per sample versus around 32,000 in CVID samples. According to the authors, finding the cause of the higher clonality in CVID would require sequencing the repertoires of T cell subpopulations. CVID TCRbeta sequences reportedly showed fewer deletions and N-nucleotide insertions and lacked highly modified clones with 13 or more V deletions. Differences among patients in the CVID cohort limited the correlations between repertoire features and clinical complications. Healthy controls shared more TCRbeta clones with each other than CVID subjects shared among themselves (p < 0.0001).

The germline V gene (reference sequence) sets CDR1 to LNHDA and CDR2 to SQIVND. Measured from the cysteine to the phenylalanine, the CDR3 is 20 residues long. The DNA has 51 bases, all within the CDR3, and is read from base 1. V drops 5 bases and J drops 0 bases, leaving 23 bases in between. Equivalent amounts of genomic DNA from CVID and control samples were used as sequencing input. For every sample, a 60 bp segment covering the rearranged TCRbeta CDR3 region was amplified and then sequenced. The immunoSEQ assay, a bias-corrected multiplex PCR with high-throughput sequencing, was employed for TCRbeta amplification. As for how the authors treated the data: Each unique nucleotide sequence was treated as a clone and annotated with V, D and J genes, copy number and frequency. Sequences were labeled productive if in frame, and non-productive if out of frame or containing stop codons. As previously described, clonality was calculated on the basis of Shannon's entropy. The predicted amino acid sequences of productive clones were used to derive the mean CDR3 Kyte-Doolittle hydropathy. Using the R hclust function, scaled V gene usage was clustered hierarchically with Manhattan distance and complete linkage. Clone sharing by CDR3 amino acid sequence was assessed by resampling 12 repertoires per group over 100 rounds. The repertoires were searched for 70 published EBV-specific and a few hundred published CMV-specific TCRbeta sequences. After a couple of CVID samples that produced fewer than 10,000 sequences were dropped from the analysis, some 43 CVID repertoires remained. TCRdb carries this immuneACCESS record with in-frame sequences only. Its versions omit some clonotypes, under half of them owing to an unresolved V gene in the studies checked, with the rest unexplained. V, J and clone size reflect that table, while D and trimming were determined from the DNA. The sample has under 20,000 clones on record, with no singletons. The top ten clonotypes cover about 25% of the sample.

CVID was diagnosed by standard criteria: serum IgG, IgA and/or IgM reduced below normal range, plus specific antibody deficiency. There were about 43 subjects in the CVID group (about 15 female and 29 male), ranging in age from about 9 to 65 years, with a mean age of 40. Both CVID patients and healthy controls were predominantly of Caucasian heritage. Replacement immunoglobulin therapy had been administered to all CVID subjects for at least one year at the time of study participation. When blood was collected, none of the CVID subjects were ill or on immunomodulatory or immunosuppressive medication. From each donor, 5 to 8 ml of heparinized peripheral whole blood was collected. Genomic DNA from adults with common variable immune deficiency (CVID) and from healthy adult controls was used for sequencing of TCRbeta CDR3 repertoires. Diluted blood was subjected to density centrifugation over Hypaque 1077 or Ficoll-Paque for isolation of peripheral blood mononuclear cells. Unsorted mononuclear cells served as the source of genomic DNA, which was extracted either by Qiagen column purification or by a centrifugation-based method.

The TCR sequence derives from a human donor with common variable immunodeficiency. Source material: peripheral blood mononuclear cells. The chain uses TRBV19 and TRBJ2-6; the D element might be TRBD1 or TRBD2, as each aligns at 5 bases. The DNA read from the CDR3 is TGTGCCAGTAGTCGACCCGGGAACCAGGGCTGGTTCTCTGGGGCCAACGTC. Its protein is CASSRPGNQGWFSGANV. The complete CDR3 reads CASSRPGNQGWFSGANVLTF. The variable domain in full, with residues beyond the CDR3 obtained from the reference TRBV19 and TRBJ2-6 genes, is DGGITQSPKYLFRKEGQNVTLSCEQNLNHDAMYWYRQDPGQGLRLIYYSQIVNDFQKGDIAEGYSVSREKKESFPLTVTSAQKNPTAFYLCASSRPGNQGWFSGANVLTFGAGSRLTVL.